Detailed here is one T cell receptor beta chain. TCRdb's copy holds only in-frame clones and misses some; the assay was immunoSEQ multiplex PCR. This sample has 65,000 to 95,000 clones, with roughly 87% found just once. The data were obtained in a study of blood T cell repertoires in COVID-19. Whole-study context: Specimens from acute and convalescent COVID-19 originated in the United States, Italy and Spain. In each case, the material was cDNA or gDNA derived from T cells, B-cell-depleted T cells, or PBMCs.

The CDR3 contains 14 residues. Between the trimmed V and J ends, which lost 3 bases and 5 bases, there was a span of 11 bases. Germline V CDR1 and CDR2: KGHSH, LQKENI. The sequenced material came from peripheral blood. This TCR was sampled from a man aged 65-85 years with acute or convalescent COVID-19. J is TRBJ2-1 and V is TRBV18, with D perhaps matching TRBD2 (5 bases). This chain's CDR3 is CASSPNPGNNEQFF. CDR3 coding DNA: TGTGCCAGCTCACCGAACCCGGGGAACAATGAGCAGTTCTTC.